This entry describes one T cell receptor (beta chain). As yet, its antigen is unknown. These data originate in a study of T-cell memory formation after mild COVID-19. Whole-study context: For the most part, TCR clusters were specific to one donor.

The study's findings and limits: The authors left the SARS-CoV-2 specificity of second-wave clones peaking on day 37 unconfirmed.

Germline V lookup: CDR1 SGHKS, CDR2 YYEKEE (reference sequence). The V end lost 5 bases, the J end lost 1 base, and 13 bases lay between the germline ends. The CDR3 is made up of 15 amino acids. TCR alpha and TCR beta cDNA libraries with sample barcodes and UMIs came from 5'RACE using constant-segment primers. TCRdb re-analysed the 5' RACE reads in MiXCR, keeping a single row per CDR3 protein. The sample comprises a few hundred thousand distinct CDR3 sequences, 24% of which are singletons, and about 8.7% rests with the top ten. Sequenced material: PBMCs or a T cell subset sorted from them (not recorded which). The receptor's source is an adult woman who had mild COVID-19 (a few samples of this study predate the infection). Cell type and time point are not known. This chain links TRBV5-5 with TRBJ1-5, with D possibly TRBD1 on 5 matching bases. The CDR3 loop is CASSFLTVSNQPQHF. The CDR3 DNA reads TGTGCCAGCAGTTTCCTGACAGTAAGCAATCAGCCCCAGCATTTT.